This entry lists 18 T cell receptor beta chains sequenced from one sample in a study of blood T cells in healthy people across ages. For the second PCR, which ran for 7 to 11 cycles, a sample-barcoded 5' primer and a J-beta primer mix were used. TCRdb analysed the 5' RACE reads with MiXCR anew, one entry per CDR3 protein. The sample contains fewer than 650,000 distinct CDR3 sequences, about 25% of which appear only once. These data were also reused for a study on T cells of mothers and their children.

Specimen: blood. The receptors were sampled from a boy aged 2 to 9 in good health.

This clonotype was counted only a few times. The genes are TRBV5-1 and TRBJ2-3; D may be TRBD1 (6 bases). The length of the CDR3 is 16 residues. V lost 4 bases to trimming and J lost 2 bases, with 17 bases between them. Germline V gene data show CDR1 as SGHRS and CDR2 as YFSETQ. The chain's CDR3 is CASSPSDRTHTDTQYF. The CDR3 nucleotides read TGCGCCAGCAGCCCCTCGGACAGAACCCACACAGATACGCAGTATTTT.

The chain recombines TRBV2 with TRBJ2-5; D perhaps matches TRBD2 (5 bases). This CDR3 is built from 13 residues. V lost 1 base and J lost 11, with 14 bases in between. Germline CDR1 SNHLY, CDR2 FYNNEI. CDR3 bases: TGTGCCAGCAGTGAAGTTACAGTTAGGGAGCAGTACTTC. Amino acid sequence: CASSEVTVREQYF. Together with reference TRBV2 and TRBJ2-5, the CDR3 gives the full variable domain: EPEVTQTPSHQVTQMGQEVILRCVPISNHLYFYWYRQILGQKVEFLVSFYNNEISEKSEIFDDQFSVERPDGSNFTLKIRSTKLEDSAMYFCASSEVTVREQYFGPGTRLLVL.

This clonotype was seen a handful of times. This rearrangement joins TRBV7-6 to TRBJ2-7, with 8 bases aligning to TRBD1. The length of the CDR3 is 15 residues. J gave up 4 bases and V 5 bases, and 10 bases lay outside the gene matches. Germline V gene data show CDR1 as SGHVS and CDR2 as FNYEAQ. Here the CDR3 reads CASSPGTGNLYEQYF. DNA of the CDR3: TGTGCCAGCAGCCCCGGGACAGGCAATCTTTACGAGCAGTACTTC.

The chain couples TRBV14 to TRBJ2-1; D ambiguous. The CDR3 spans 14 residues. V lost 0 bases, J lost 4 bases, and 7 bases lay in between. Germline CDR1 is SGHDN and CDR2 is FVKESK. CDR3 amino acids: CASSQEILYNEQFF. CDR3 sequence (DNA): TGTGCCAGCAGCCAAGAAATACTGTACAATGAGCAGTTCTTC.

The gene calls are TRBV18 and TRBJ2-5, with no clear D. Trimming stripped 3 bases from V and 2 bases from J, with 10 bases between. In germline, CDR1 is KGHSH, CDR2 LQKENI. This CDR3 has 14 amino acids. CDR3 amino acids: CASSPALQQETQYF. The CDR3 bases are TGTGCCAGCTCACCGGCGTTACAGCAAGAGACCCAGTACTTC.

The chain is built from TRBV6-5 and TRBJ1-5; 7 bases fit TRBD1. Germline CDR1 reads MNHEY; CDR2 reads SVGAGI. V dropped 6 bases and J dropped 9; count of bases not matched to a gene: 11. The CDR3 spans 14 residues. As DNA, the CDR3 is TGTGCCAGCAGCCCCCGAGGGGGCCTTTCGCCCCAGCATTTT. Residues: CASSPRGGLSPQHF.

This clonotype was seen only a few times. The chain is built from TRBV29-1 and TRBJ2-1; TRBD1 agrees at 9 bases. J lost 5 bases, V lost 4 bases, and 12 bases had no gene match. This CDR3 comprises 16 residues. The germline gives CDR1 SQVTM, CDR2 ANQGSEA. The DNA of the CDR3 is TGCAGCGTTGTTCGAGTGTGGGGACAGGGAGACAATGAGCAGTTCTTC. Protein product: CSVVRVWGQGDNEQFF.

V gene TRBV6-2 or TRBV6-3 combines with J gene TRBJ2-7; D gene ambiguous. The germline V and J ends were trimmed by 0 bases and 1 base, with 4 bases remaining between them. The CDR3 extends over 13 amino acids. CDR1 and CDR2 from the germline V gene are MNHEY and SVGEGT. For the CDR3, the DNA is TGTGCCAGCAGTTACTCCCGGTCCTACGAGCAGTACTTC. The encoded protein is CASSYSRSYEQYF.

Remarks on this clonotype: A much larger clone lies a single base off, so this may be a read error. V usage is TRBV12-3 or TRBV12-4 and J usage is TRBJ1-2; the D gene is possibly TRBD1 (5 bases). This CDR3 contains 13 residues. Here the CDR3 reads CAGSLGPNYGYTF. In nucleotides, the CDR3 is TGTGCCGGCAGTTTGGGGCCTAACTATGGCTACACCTTC.

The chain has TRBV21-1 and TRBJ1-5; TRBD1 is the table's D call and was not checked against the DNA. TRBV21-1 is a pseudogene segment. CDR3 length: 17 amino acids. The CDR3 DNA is TGTGCCAGCAGCAAAGATGCCGGGAACCTCAGCAATCAGCCCCAGCATTTT. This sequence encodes CASSKDAGNLSNQPQHF.

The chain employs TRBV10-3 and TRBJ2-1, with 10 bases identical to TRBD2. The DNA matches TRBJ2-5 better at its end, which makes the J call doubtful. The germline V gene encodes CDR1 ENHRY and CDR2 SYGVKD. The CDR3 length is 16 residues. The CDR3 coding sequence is TGTGCCATCAGTTTAAGCGGGGGGGCCTCTGGAGAGACCCAGTACTTC. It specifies CAISLSGGASGETQYF.

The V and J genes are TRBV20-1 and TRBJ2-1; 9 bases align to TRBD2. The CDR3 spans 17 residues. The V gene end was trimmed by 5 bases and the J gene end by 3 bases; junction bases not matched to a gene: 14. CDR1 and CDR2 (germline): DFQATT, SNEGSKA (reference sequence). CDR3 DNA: TGCAGTGCTTTGGGACTAGCTCAGTACCTGTACTACAATGAGCAGTTCTTC. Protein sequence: CSALGLAQYLYYNEQFF.

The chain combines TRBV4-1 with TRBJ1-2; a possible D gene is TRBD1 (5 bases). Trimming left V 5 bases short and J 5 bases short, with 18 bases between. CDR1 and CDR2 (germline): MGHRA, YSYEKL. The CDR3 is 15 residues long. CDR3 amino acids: CASSMNSQGGYGYTF. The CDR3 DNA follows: TGCGCCAGCAGCATGAACAGCCAGGGAGGATATGGCTACACCTTC.

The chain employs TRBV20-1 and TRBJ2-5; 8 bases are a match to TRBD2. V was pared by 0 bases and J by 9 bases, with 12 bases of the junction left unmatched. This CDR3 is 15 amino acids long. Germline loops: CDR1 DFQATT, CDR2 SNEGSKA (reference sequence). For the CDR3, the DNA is TGCAGTGCTAGAGATTCGGGGGGGGTAAAGGAGGCCCAGTACTTC. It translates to CSARDSGGVKEAQYF.

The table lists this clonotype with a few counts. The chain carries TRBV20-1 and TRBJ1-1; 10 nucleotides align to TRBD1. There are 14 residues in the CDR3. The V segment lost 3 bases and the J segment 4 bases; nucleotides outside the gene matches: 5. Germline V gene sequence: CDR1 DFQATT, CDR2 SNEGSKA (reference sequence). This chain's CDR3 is CSARSGTGVTEAFF. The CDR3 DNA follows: TGCAGTGCTAGGTCGGGGACAGGGGTCACTGAAGCTTTCTTT.

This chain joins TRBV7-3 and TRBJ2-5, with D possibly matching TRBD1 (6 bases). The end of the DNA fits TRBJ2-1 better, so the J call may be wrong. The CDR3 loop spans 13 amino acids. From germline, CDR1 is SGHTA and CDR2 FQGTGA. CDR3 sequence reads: CASSDDRSNEQFF. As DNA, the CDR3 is TGTGCCAGCAGCGATGACAGGTCGAATGAGCAGTTCTTC.

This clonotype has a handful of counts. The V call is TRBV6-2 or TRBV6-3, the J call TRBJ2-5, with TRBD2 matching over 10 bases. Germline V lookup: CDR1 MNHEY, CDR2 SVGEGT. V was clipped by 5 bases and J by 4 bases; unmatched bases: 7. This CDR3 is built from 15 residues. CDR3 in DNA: TGTGCCAGCAGTCGAGGGACTAGCGACCGAGAGACCCAGTACTTC. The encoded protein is CASSRGTSDRETQYF.

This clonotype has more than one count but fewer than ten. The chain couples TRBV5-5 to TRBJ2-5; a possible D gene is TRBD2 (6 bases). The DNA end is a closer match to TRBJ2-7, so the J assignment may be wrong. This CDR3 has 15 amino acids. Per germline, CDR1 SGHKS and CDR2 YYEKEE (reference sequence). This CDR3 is CASSLFTGGSYEQYF. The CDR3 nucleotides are TGTGCCAGCAGCTTGTTCACCGGGGGCTCCTACGAGCAGTACTTC.